A selection of T cell receptor beta chains follows, all from one sample in a study of long-term antiretroviral therapy in people with HIV. Some clones are missing from TCRdb's copy, which holds only in-frame ones; the method was immunoSEQ multiplex PCR. The sample consists of 23,000 or so clones, 79% of them appearing once. The sample in question was unsorted PBMCs, obtained 2.1 years after starting antiretroviral therapy. The source is a man aged 30 to 45 with HIV. Both conserved end residues are trimmed from each CDR3. Each record gives: V gene, J gene, clone size, CDR3 length, CDR3 protein. Size tells how often a clone was seen (once, few, many) or the class of an expanded clone, and some rows leave it out.

TRBV6-5,TRBJ1-5,.,11,ASRGQVTQPQH
TRBV7-3,TRBJ2-1,.,13,ASSLLAGGYNEQF
TRBV10-3,TRBJ2-2,.,14,ASNPDQRSNTGELF
TRBV2,TRBJ2-7,.,10,ASSRGSYEQY
TRBV27,TRBJ2-1,.,10,ASSRSGSEQF
TRBV19,TRBJ1-5,few,13,ASSRPGQGNQPQH
TRBV25-1,TRBJ2-7,.,11,ASRGGSSYEQY
TRBV28,TRBJ1-1,.,11,ASSFPGKPEAF
TRBV2,TRBJ2-1,.,13,ASSAGLAEYNEQF
TRBV9,TRBJ2-3,.,14,ASSTGLAGLTDTQY
TRBV9,TRBJ2-5,.,11,ASSSRQAETQY
TRBV11-2,TRBJ2-3,.,13,ASSLGLAGVDTQY
TRBV5-1,TRBJ2-7,.,10,ASSTGRDEQY
TRBV5-6,TRBJ1-2,.,11,ASNSGDRGFCT
TRBV6-1,TRBJ1-2,.,13,ASSGERTGNYGYT
TRBV19,TRBJ1-1,.,12,ASSSPGQTIEAF
TRBV10-3,TRBJ1-2,.,11,AISGIEMGGYT
TRBV7-2,TRBJ1-4,.,11,ASSSAPNEKLF
TRBV19,TRBJ2-7,few,13,ASSFGLAGSYEQY
TRBV10-2,TRBJ2-3,few,14,ASSEGTGVATDTQY
TRBV7-9,TRBJ1-4,.,12,ASSPIGQGEKLF
TRBV7-7,TRBJ1-2,.,14,ASNPKLAGGLYGYT